The following is a TCR beta chain sequence with its context. The antigen remains unidentified. Other DNA sequences within the sample encode an identical CDR3. This entry is derived from a study of shared clonotypes between healthy human individuals. The germline CDR1 and CDR2 sequences are SGHNT and YYREEE (reference sequence). V gave up 5 bases and J gave up 0 bases; unmatched junction bases: 6. The CDR3 sequence is 15 residues long. Whole-study findings and limits: Sharing across four donors was highest in naive CD4 (about 5%) and lowest in memory CD8 (roughly 0.4%).

Here immunoSEQ multiplex PCR was the method, and the copy in TCRdb shows in-frame clones only, minus some. The data hold fewer than 3 million clones, with just under 95% observed a single time. Sequencing was done on a sample of naive CD4+ T cells from PBMCs. Subset indicated: CD45RA+ positively selected. This TCR was sampled from a man aged 18 to 30 in good health. Some clones in this sample may be carry-over from other donors' samples. The rearrangement links TRBV5-4 to TRBJ2-3; TRBD2 matches 7 bases. The CDR3 loop is CASSLVSGSTDTQYF. For the CDR3, the DNA is TGTGCCAGCAGTTTAGTTAGCGGGAGCACAGATACGCAGTATTTT.